This T cell receptor (beta chain) was sequenced for a study of T cells in Graves' hyperthyroidism and ophthalmopathy. Germline loops: CDR1 MDHEN, CDR2 SYDVKM. With 6 bases clipped from V and 7 bases from J, the junction kept 5 bases outside the gene matches. This CDR3 contains 13 residues. Whole-study results and caveats: Blood samples included most of the expanded thyroid clonotypes exceeding 0.001. The model predicted ophthalmopathy a median around six months before onset.

This clonotype was counted only a few times. The antigen is undetermined. Template material for amplifying TCR beta CDR3 regions consisted of RNA transcripts. The TCR CDR3 was amplified in a first-round RT-PCR using the HTBI primer set. TCRdb reprocessed the multiplex PCR reads with MiXCR, giving one entry per CDR3 protein. The repertoire consists of some 700,000 distinct CDR3 sequences, with approximately 15% occurring once and the leading ten covering roughly 15%. Extraction of PBMCs used roughly 9.6 ml of fresh peripheral blood. The chain uses TRBV28 and TRBJ2-5, with 10 bases lining up with TRBD2. The sequence was collected from a man aged 45-65 years with Graves' hyperthyroidism. The sequencing sample was made of blood. The CDR3 DNA sequence: TGTGCCAGCAGCCCAAGACTAGCGGGGACCCAGTACTTC. Encoded protein: CASSPRLAGTQYF.